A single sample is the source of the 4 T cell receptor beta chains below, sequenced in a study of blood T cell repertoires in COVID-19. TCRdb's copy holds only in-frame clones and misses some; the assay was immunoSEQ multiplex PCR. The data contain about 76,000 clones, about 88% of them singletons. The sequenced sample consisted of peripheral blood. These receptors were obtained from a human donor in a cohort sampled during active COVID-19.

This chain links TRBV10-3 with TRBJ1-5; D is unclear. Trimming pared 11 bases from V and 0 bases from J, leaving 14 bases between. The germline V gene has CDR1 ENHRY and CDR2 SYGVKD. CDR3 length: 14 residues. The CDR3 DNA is TGTGCCTCGAATCAAGCGGGTAGCAATCAGCCCCAGCATTTT. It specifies CASNQAGSNQPQHF.

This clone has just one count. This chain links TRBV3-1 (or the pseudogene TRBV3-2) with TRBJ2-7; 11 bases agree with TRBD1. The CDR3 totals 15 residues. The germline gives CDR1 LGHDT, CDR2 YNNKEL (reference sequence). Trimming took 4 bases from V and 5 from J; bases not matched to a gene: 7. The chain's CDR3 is CASSRAGTGGNEQYF. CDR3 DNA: TGTGCCAGCAGCCGAGCCGGGACAGGGGGGAACGAGCAGTACTTC.

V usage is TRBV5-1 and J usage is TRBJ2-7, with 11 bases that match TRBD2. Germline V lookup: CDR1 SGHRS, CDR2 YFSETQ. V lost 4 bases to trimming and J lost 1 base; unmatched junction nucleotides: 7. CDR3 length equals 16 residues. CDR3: CASSTRTSGLSYEQYF. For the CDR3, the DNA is TGCGCCAGCAGCACGAGGACTAGCGGGTTGTCCTACGAGCAGTACTTC. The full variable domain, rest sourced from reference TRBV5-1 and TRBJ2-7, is KAGVTQTPRYLIKTRGQQVTLSCSPISGHRSVSWYQQTPGQGLQFLFEYFSETQRNKGNFPGRFSGRQFSNSRSEMNVSTLELGDSALYLCASSTRTSGLSYEQYFGPGTRLTVT.

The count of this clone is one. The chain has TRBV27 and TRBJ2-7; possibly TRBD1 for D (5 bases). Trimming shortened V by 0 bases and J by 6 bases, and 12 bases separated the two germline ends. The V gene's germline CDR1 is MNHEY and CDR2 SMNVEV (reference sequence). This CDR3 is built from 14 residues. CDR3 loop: CASSLSTGWGEQYF. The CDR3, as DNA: TGTGCCAGCAGTTTATCTACAGGTTGGGGCGAGCAGTACTTC.